This TCR beta chain was sequenced during a study of blood T cell repertoires in COVID-19. The CDR3 length is 16 residues. In germline, CDR1 is PRHDT, CDR2 FYEKMQ (reference sequence). V gave up 3 bases and J gave up 3 bases, with 14 bases separating them. As processed by the authors: Amplification of reference gene primers provided the estimated nucleated cell counts. Using immunoSEQ multiplex PCR, the repertoire was profiled, and TCRdb retains in-frame clones only, with some absent. V, J and clone size reflect that table, while D and trimming were determined from the DNA. The profile shows about 150,000 clones, more than 80% of them singletons.

This sequence originates from a man aged 45-65 years with acute or convalescent COVID-19. V is TRBV13 and J is TRBJ2-2; D might be TRBD2 (6 bases). Sequenced input: peripheral blood. The CDR3 sequence: CASSFAGPLYTGELFF. CDR3 nucleotides: TGTGCCAGCAGCTTCGCGGGGCCACTATACACCGGGGAGCTGTTTTTT. The whole variable domain, filled in from reference TRBV13 and TRBJ2-2, reads AAGVIQSPRHLIKEKRETATLKCYPIPRHDTVYWYQQGPGQDPQFLISFYEKMQSDKGSIPDRFSAQQFSDYHSELNMSSLELGDSALYFCASSFAGPLYTGELFFGEGSRLTVL.